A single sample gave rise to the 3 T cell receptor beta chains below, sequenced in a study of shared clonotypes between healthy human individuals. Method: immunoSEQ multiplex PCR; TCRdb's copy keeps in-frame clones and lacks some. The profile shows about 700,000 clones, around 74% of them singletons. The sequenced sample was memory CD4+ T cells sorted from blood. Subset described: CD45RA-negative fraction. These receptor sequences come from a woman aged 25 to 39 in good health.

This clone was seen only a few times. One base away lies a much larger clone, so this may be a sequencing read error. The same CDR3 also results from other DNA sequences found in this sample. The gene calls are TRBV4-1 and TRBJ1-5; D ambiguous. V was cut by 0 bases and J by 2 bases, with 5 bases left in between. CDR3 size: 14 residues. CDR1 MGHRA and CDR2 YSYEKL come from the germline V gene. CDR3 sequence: CASSQEEGNQPQHF. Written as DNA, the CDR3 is TGCGCCAGCAGCCAAGAAGAGGGCAATCAGCCCCAGCATTTT.

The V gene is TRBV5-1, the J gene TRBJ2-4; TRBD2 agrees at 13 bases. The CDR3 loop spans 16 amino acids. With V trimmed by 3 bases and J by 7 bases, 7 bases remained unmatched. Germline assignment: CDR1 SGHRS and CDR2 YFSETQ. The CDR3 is CASSSLAGGPSNIQYF. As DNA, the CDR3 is TGCGCCAGCAGCTCACTAGCGGGAGGGCCCTCGAACATTCAGTACTTC.

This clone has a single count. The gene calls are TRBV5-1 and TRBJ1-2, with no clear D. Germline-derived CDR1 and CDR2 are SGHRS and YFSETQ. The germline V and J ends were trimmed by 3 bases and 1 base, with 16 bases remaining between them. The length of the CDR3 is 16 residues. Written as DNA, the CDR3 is TGCGCCAGCAGCTCGGCGACGGAGGGAGTTAACTATGGCTACACCTTC. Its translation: CASSSATEGVNYGYTF.